The 25 T cell receptor beta chains presented below share a single source sample, sequenced in a study of T cells after yellow fever vaccination. TCRdb reprocessed the 5' RACE reads with MiXCR, giving one entry per CDR3 protein. Found here are fewer than 350,000 distinct CDR3 sequences, 8.7% of them singletons; the top ten hold more than 15%. The input for sequencing was PBMCs, taken on the day of the first yellow fever vaccination. These receptors originate from a man in his late teens or twenties who received the YFV17D yellow fever vaccine.

This chain joins TRBV6-1 and TRBJ2-3; TRBD2 matches 8 bases. The CDR3 is made up of 14 amino acids. The germline CDR1 and CDR2 sequences are MNHNS and SASEGT. The V and J ends lost 7 bases and 10 bases, in that order; junction bases with no gene match: 13. In nucleotides, the CDR3 is TGTGCCAGCACCGCAAGCGGGGGACCAGCGTCGCAGTATTTT. This encodes CASTASGGPASQYF.

This clonotype has ten or more counts. DNA for the CDR3: TGTGCCAGCAGACCCGCCGGACTAGCGACAGATACGCAGTATTTT. It yields the protein CASRPAGLATDTQYF. The V call is TRBV7-2, the J call TRBJ2-3; 9 bases map to TRBD2. In germline, CDR1 is SGHTA, CDR2 FQGNSA. The length of the CDR3 is 15 residues. Germline trimming cut 6 bases from V and 3 bases from J; bases unmatched to any gene: 7.

The chain carries TRBV6-5 and TRBJ2-6; D ambiguous. This CDR3 contains 17 residues. V lost 7 bases, J lost 1 base, and 17 bases lay in between. From germline, CDR1 is MNHEY and CDR2 SVGAGI. In DNA, the CDR3 is TGTGCCAGCACCTACTTGCCGACACTATCTGGGGCCAACGTCCTGACTTTC. This codes for CASTYLPTLSGANVLTF.

In this sample, this clonotype turned up a few times. The rearrangement uses TRBV6-2 or TRBV6-3 and TRBJ2-3; D ambiguous. CDR1 is MNHEY, CDR2 SVGEGT, per germline. This CDR3 region has 16 residues. V gave up 6 bases and J gave up 0 bases, with 16 bases separating them. The CDR3 DNA sequence: TGTGCCAGCAGCACCCCACCCCAATATAGCACAGATACGCAGTATTTT. This translates into CASSTPPQYSTDTQYF.

The chain has TRBV5-1 and TRBJ2-3, with 7 bases fitting TRBD1. This CDR3 is 15 amino acids long. Germline CDR1 is SGHRS and CDR2 is YFSETQ. J lost 2 bases, V lost 5 bases, and 8 bases had no gene match. CDR3 loop: CASRVTQGLTDTQYF. Here the CDR3 DNA reads TGCGCCAGCAGGGTAACACAGGGGCTCACAGATACGCAGTATTTT.

This clonotype was picked up a small number of times. The J gene is TRBJ1-1, the V gene TRBV5-1; 8 nucleotides match TRBD1. Germline V gene data show CDR1 as SGHRS and CDR2 as YFSETQ. This CDR3 has 15 amino acids. The V and J ends lost 4 bases and 7 bases, in that order; junction bases with no gene match: 12. The chain's CDR3 is CASSPARQGPGEAFF. The CDR3 nucleotides are TGCGCCAGCAGCCCAGCGAGACAGGGGCCCGGTGAAGCTTTCTTT.

This clonotype has more than one count but fewer than ten. The chain links TRBV29-1 to TRBJ2-7; 7 bases are shared with TRBD2. Germline V gene data show CDR1 as SQVTM and CDR2 as ANQGSEA. Losses at the gene ends were 2 bases for V and 3 bases for J; bases not matched to a gene: 4. The CDR3 length is 13 residues. CDR3 sequence (DNA): TGCAGCGTTGAAACCGGGGAGGGCTACGAGCAGTACTTC. Translating it yields CSVETGEGYEQYF.

CDR3: CASANTRGAEAFF. CDR3 bases: TGTGCCAGCGCTAACACCCGGGGGGCTGAAGCTTTCTTT. This chain uses TRBV9 with TRBJ1-1, with D possibly TRBD1 on 5 matching bases. V lost 7 bases, J lost 6 bases, and 16 bases lay in between. The CDR3 has 13 amino acids. Looked up from germline, CDR1 is SGDLS and CDR2 is YYNGEE.

This clonotype was counted only a few times. V usage is TRBV12-3 or TRBV12-4 and J usage is TRBJ1-2; D remains ambiguous. Trimming removed 1 base at V and 6 bases at J, with 9 bases between. The CDR3 length is 13 residues. The CDR3 reads CASSLGFQDGYTF. CDR3 in DNA: TGTGCCAGCAGTTTAGGATTCCAGGATGGCTACACCTTC.

The chain combines TRBV6-1 with TRBJ1-1, with D possibly matching TRBD1 (6 bases). Trimming stripped 2 bases from V and 1 base from J, with 11 bases between. The V gene's germline CDR1 is MNHNS and CDR2 SASEGT. CDR3 length: 15 residues. The CDR3 is CASSERNRENTEAFF. DNA for the CDR3: TGTGCCAGCAGTGAAAGGAACAGGGAGAACACTGAAGCTTTCTTT.

The table lists this clonotype with a few counts. The chain carries TRBV14 and TRBJ2-1; 7 positions agree with TRBD2. After removal of 4 bases from V and 4 bases from J, the junction contained 13 bases not matched to a gene. Germline V gene lookup returns CDR1 SGHDN and CDR2 FVKESK. The CDR3 sequence is 17 residues long. CDR3 loop: CASSPTSGLGPYNEQFF. CDR3 DNA: TGTGCCAGCAGCCCGACGTCCGGACTAGGACCTTACAATGAGCAGTTCTTC.

The chain carries TRBV19 and TRBJ1-2, with 7 bases aligning to TRBD1. This CDR3 has 14 amino acids. With 4 bases clipped from V and 8 bases from J, the junction kept 10 bases outside the gene matches. Germline assignment: CDR1 LNHDA and CDR2 SQIVND (reference sequence). CDR3 loop: CASSTWTGPGGYTF. The CDR3, as DNA: TGTGCCAGTAGTACCTGGACAGGCCCGGGGGGCTACACCTTC.

This clonotype has a single count. The chain is built from TRBV7-9 and TRBJ1-6, with 7 bases matching TRBD1. This CDR3 has 15 residues. The V segment lost 5 bases and the J segment 9 bases; nucleotides outside the gene matches: 10. CDR1 SEHNR and CDR2 FQNEAQ come from the germline V gene (reference sequence). The CDR3 DNA reads TGTGCCAGCAGCCGCGACAGGGTGGAGTCTTCACCCCTCCACTTT. This codes for CASSRDRVESSPLHF. Variable domain in full (rest from reference TRBV7-9 and TRBJ1-6): DTGVSQNPRHKITKRGQNVTFRCDPISEHNRLYWYRQTLGQGPEFLTYFQNEAQLEKSRLLSDRFSAERPKGSFSTLEIQRTEQGDSAMYLCASSRDRVESSPLHFGNGTRLTVT.

The V gene is TRBV5-1, the J gene TRBJ2-5, with a possible D match to TRBD2 (5 bases). Germline V gene sequence: CDR1 SGHRS, CDR2 YFSETQ. This CDR3 contains 13 residues. V gave up 5 bases and J gave up 5 bases, with 13 bases separating them. The CDR3 bases are TGCGCCAGCAGTTCAATCTCGGGGGAGACCCAGTACTTC. This translates into CASSSISGETQYF.

The chain employs TRBV19 and TRBJ2-7, with TRBD1 matching 8 bases. V was pared by 1 base and J by 2 bases, with 7 bases of the junction left unmatched. The CDR3 totals 16 residues. In germline, CDR1 is LNHDA, CDR2 SQIVND (reference sequence). In nucleotides, the CDR3 is TGTGCCAGTAGTATAGTCGTCACACAGGGGGCCTACGAGCAGTACTTC. This sequence encodes CASSIVVTQGAYEQYF.

In its sample, this clonotype was seen a few times. The rearrangement joins TRBV7-2 to TRBJ2-2; D remains unclear. The CDR3 length is 15 residues. Looked up from germline, CDR1 is SGHTA and CDR2 is FQGNSA. Deletions cut 1 base from V and 5 bases from J, with 11 bases between. The CDR3 DNA sequence: TGTGCCAGCAGCTTAGAGGTGGGGTCGACCGGGGAGCTGTTTTTT. Translating it yields CASSLEVGSTGELFF.

This clonotype was counted only a few times. V gene TRBV20-1 combines with J gene TRBJ2-1; D unclear. The V end was cut by 6 bases, the J end by 4 bases, with 13 bases between. In germline, CDR1 is DFQATT, CDR2 SNEGSKA (reference sequence). The CDR3 spans 13 residues. The CDR3 bases are TGCAGTGCAGCAATCACCCTATACAATGAGCAGTTCTTC. Its protein product is CSAAITLYNEQFF.

The sample holds many counts of this clonotype. The chain has TRBV5-1 and TRBJ2-5; 8 bases match TRBD2. Germline trimming cut 4 bases from V and 5 bases from J; bases unmatched to any gene: 10. Per germline, CDR1 SGHRS and CDR2 YFSETQ. The CDR3 covers 15 residues. CDR3 in DNA: TGCGCCAGCAGCAGGATCACAGCGGGGGACGAGACCCAGTACTTC. Amino acids: CASSRITAGDETQYF.

This clonotype appeared a few times. This chain joins TRBV15 and TRBJ2-2; D may be TRBD2 (6 bases). The CDR3 has 17 residues. V shed 0 bases and J shed 0 bases, with 11 bases lying between them. Germline CDR1 LNHNV, CDR2 YYDKDF (reference sequence). The DNA for the CDR3 is TGTGCCACCAGCAGAGATGTGATAGCGGCGAACACCGGGGAGCTGTTTTTT. Its translation: CATSRDVIAANTGELFF.

This clonotype came up a few times. This chain links TRBV6-6 with TRBJ1-5; 7 bases match TRBD1. Germline CDR1 reads MNHNY; CDR2 reads SVGAGI (reference sequence). The CDR3 totals 13 residues. V lost 8 bases to trimming and J lost 9 bases; unmatched junction nucleotides: 10. The CDR3 region has the DNA TGTGCCAGCGACTGGCAGGGGGGTTGGCCCCAGCATTTT. It specifies CASDWQGGWPQHF.

This clonotype turned up a few times. CDR3: CASRTSGADTQYF. The CDR3 DNA reads as TGTGCCAGCAGAACTAGCGGAGCAGATACGCAGTATTTT. The V gene is TRBV12-3 or TRBV12-4, the J gene TRBJ2-3; TRBD2 agrees at 8 bases. The ends lost 6 bases at V and 4 bases at J; junction bases unmatched: 3. This CDR3 comprises 13 residues.

This clonotype was found many times. The chain employs TRBV9 and TRBJ2-1; the D is unclear. Germline lookup yields CDR1 SGDLS and CDR2 YYNGEE. This CDR3 spans 15 amino acids. V dropped 0 bases and J dropped 6 bases, with 13 bases sitting between them. CDR3 sequence reads: CASSVAASEGNEQFF. The CDR3 coding sequence is TGTGCCAGCAGCGTAGCGGCTAGTGAAGGCAATGAGCAGTTCTTC.

Ten or more counts support this clonotype. V is TRBV5-1 and J is TRBJ1-1; D might be TRBD1 (5 bases). The CDR3 has 13 amino acids. The germline V gene has CDR1 SGHRS and CDR2 YFSETQ. With 0 bases removed from V and 3 bases from J, the gap between germline ends came to 6 bases. In nucleotides, the CDR3 is TGCGCCAGCAGCTTGGTACAGGACACTGAAGCTTTCTTT. Amino acids: CASSLVQDTEAFF.

V is TRBV20-1 and J is TRBJ2-7, with TRBD1 identical over 9 bases. The CDR3 consists of 16 residues. Germline lookup yields CDR1 DFQATT and CDR2 SNEGSKA (reference sequence). The V segment lost 0 bases and the J segment 4 bases; nucleotides outside the gene matches: 10. In DNA form, the CDR3 reads TGCAGTGCTAGAGATCCCGGACAGGGGAGGGGGTACGAGCAGTACTTC. Translated: CSARDPGQGRGYEQYF.

The chain is built from TRBV28 and TRBJ2-1; 8 bases map to TRBD2. Germline V CDR1 and CDR2: MDHEN, SYDVKM. V was pared by 7 bases and J by 2 bases, with 4 bases of the junction left unmatched. The CDR3 runs 14 residues. The CDR3 region is CASTGTRTYNEQFF. The DNA of the CDR3 is TGTGCCAGCACGGGGACTAGGACCTACAATGAGCAGTTCTTC.